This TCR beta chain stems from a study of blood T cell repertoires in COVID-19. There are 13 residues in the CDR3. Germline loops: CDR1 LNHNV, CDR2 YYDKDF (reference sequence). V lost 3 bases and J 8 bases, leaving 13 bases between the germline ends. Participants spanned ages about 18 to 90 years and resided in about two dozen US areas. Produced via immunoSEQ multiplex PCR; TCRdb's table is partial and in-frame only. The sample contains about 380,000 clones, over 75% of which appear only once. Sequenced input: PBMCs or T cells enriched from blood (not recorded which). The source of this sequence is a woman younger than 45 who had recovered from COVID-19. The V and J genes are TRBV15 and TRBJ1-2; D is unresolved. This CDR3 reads CATSSATPGGYTF. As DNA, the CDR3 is TGTGCCACCAGCAGTGCAACCCCAGGCGGCTACACCTTC.